This entry lists 27 T cell receptor beta chains sequenced from one sample in a study of blood T cells in healthy people across ages. A J-beta primer mix and a sample-barcoded 5' primer were used in a second PCR of about 7 to 12 cycles. TCRdb redid the calling of the 5' RACE reads with MiXCR, one entry per CDR3 protein. The repertoire has roughly 1,500,000 distinct CDR3 sequences, around 35% of them found once; the top ten carry over 9%. Sequencing input: blood. Source of these receptors: a woman under 40 in good health.

The chain recombines TRBV24-1 with TRBJ1-5; D is unclear. Per the germline V gene, CDR1 is KGHDR and CDR2 is SFDVKD. Trimming left V 4 bases short and J 4 bases short, with 13 bases between. This CDR3 spans 15 amino acids. The chain's CDR3 is CATSEGGQWNQPQHF. For the CDR3, the DNA is TGTGCCACCAGTGAGGGCGGGCAGTGGAATCAGCCCCAGCATTTT.

Points on this clonotype: One junction end does not reproduce the germline sequence, and a read error may be involved. The CDR3 DNA reads as TGTGCCAGCAGAGGACTAGCGGGGGCCCATCAGAACACAGATGCGCAGTATTTT. This translates into CASRGLAGAHQNTDAQYF. This chain uses TRBV2 with TRBJ2-3; 13 bases match TRBD2. The germline CDR1 and CDR2 sequences are SNHLY and FYNNEI. The CDR3 covers 18 residues.

The chain combines TRBV10-2 with TRBJ2-7, with a tentative D call TRBD2 (5 bases). V was shortened by 2 bases and J by 12 bases, with 11 bases between the two germline ends. The CDR3 contains 11 residues. The germline CDR1 and CDR2 sequences are WSHSY and SAAADI. As DNA, the CDR3 is TGCGCCAGCAGTGAGGGGCGAGGGATGTACTTC. It encodes CASSEGRGMYF.

The J gene is TRBJ2-7, the V gene TRBV12-3 or TRBV12-4, with TRBD1 identical over 8 bases. This CDR3 region has 15 residues. Trimming cost V 5 bases and J 2 bases; bases outside gene matches: 8. The CDR3 here is CASSLRTGLTYEQYF. The DNA for the CDR3 is TGTGCCAGCAGTCTTCGGACAGGGCTGACCTACGAGCAGTACTTC.

This clonotype was recorded a few times. The J gene is TRBJ2-3, the V gene TRBV29-1, with 10 bases aligning to TRBD2. Trimming removed 4 bases from V and 7 bases from J; junction bases left unmatched: 5. This CDR3 is built from 13 residues. The germline CDR1 and CDR2 sequences are SQVTM and ANQGSEA. CDR3 DNA sequence: TGCAGCGTTGGTACTAGCGGGGTACATACGCAGTATTTT. Residues: CSVGTSGVHTQYF.

This clonotype appeared a few times. The chain uses TRBV27 and TRBJ2-3; D is perhaps TRBD2 (6 bases). There are 16 residues in the CDR3. V was cut by 7 bases and J by 4 bases, with 21 bases left in between. CDR1 is MNHEY, CDR2 SMNVEV, per germline (reference sequence). In DNA, the CDR3 is TGTGCCAGCACCACCGGGTCCGCGGGGTTGGCAGATACGCAGTATTTT. This sequence encodes CASTTGSAGLADTQYF.

This clonotype was detected a few times. The rearrangement joins TRBV20-1 to TRBJ1-6; 8 bases agree with TRBD1. Germline V gene sequence: CDR1 DFQATT, CDR2 SNEGSKA (reference sequence). After removal of 6 bases from V and 2 bases from J, the junction contained 9 bases not matched to a gene. The CDR3 extends over 16 amino acids. The CDR3 spells CSAVNRGVAYNSPLHF. In nucleotides, the CDR3 is TGCAGTGCGGTTAACAGGGGGGTGGCCTATAATTCACCCCTCCACTTT.

This clonotype has only a few counts. This chain links TRBV6-5 with TRBJ2-7; D possibly corresponds to TRBD1 (6 bases). The CDR3 runs to 15 residues. V was clipped by 2 bases and J by 0 bases, with 11 bases between them. The germline CDR1 and CDR2 sequences are MNHEY and SVGAGI. CDR3 DNA sequence: TGTGCCAGCAGTTACGAGGGGGTTGGCTCCTACGAGCAGTACTTC. It codes for CASSYEGVGSYEQYF.

The J gene is TRBJ2-1, the V gene TRBV27, with 10 nucleotides matching TRBD2. The V and J ends lost 6 bases and 10 bases, in that order; junction bases with no gene match: 9. The CDR3 has 14 residues. CDR1 is MNHEY, CDR2 SMNVEV, per germline (reference sequence). The CDR3 region is CASRPVAGGGEQFF. The CDR3 region has the DNA TGTGCCAGCAGACCCGTAGCGGGAGGAGGAGAGCAGTTCTTC.

The V gene is TRBV3-1, the J gene TRBJ1-2; TRBD1 aligns across 7 bases. CDR1 and CDR2 (germline): LGHDT, YNNKEL (reference sequence). Trimming cost V 0 bases and J 8 bases; bases outside gene matches: 15. The CDR3 contains 17 residues. The CDR3 sequence: CASSQDHRGEEFCGYTF. The CDR3 DNA is TGTGCCAGCAGCCAAGACCACAGGGGAGAAGAGTTTTGCGGCTACACCTTC. The whole variable domain, filled in from reference TRBV3-1 and TRBJ1-2, reads DTAVSQTPKYLVTQMGNDKSIKCEQNLGHDTMYWYKQDSKKFLKIMFSYNNKELIINETVPNRFSPKSPDKAHLNLHINSLELGDSAVYFCASSQDHRGEEFCGYTFGSGTRLTVV.

The CDR3 loop reads CAITRGGDAEAFF. Written as DNA, the CDR3 is TGTGCCATCACCCGAGGAGGGGACGCTGAAGCTTTCTTT. The chain combines TRBV10-3 with TRBJ1-1; D is possibly TRBD1 (5 bases). Germline values: CDR1 ENHRY, CDR2 SYGVKD. V shed 7 bases and J shed 6 bases, with 15 bases lying between them. The CDR3 extends over 13 amino acids.

The chain links TRBV15 to TRBJ2-5; D remains ambiguous. Germline CDR1 LNHNV, CDR2 YYDKDF (reference sequence). Trimming took off 5 bases at V and 2 bases at J, with 18 bases between the two ends. The length of the CDR3 is 16 residues. CDR3 amino acids: CATSGVKGTAQETQYF. CDR3 coding DNA: TGTGCCACCAGCGGAGTAAAGGGAACCGCACAAGAGACCCAGTACTTC.

V is TRBV27 and J is TRBJ2-3; TRBD1 aligns across 7 bases. The V and J ends lost 10 bases and 13 bases, in that order; junction bases with no gene match: 11. The CDR3 is 11 residues long. CDR1 and CDR2 (germline): MNHEY, SMNVEV (reference sequence). The CDR3 sequence is CAIRQGQGEYF. The CDR3 DNA reads TGTGCCATTAGACAGGGCCAAGGGGAGTATTTT.

This chain links TRBV20-1 with TRBJ2-1; D gene uncertain. The CDR3 loop spans 14 amino acids. CDR1 DFQATT and CDR2 SNEGSKA come from the germline V gene (reference sequence). V was pared by 5 bases and J by 4 bases, with 15 bases between. CDR3 residues: CSAESRVGYNEQFF. For the CDR3, the DNA is TGCAGTGCTGAGTCCCGAGTGGGTTACAATGAGCAGTTCTTC.

In its sample, this clonotype was seen a few times. This chain links TRBV6-5 with TRBJ2-3; D is possibly TRBD1 or TRBD2 (5 bases each). This CDR3 has 16 amino acids. CDR1 MNHEY and CDR2 SVGAGI come from the germline V gene. V was clipped by 2 bases and J by 2 bases, with 14 bases between them. CDR3 residues: CASSYTLGDPTDTQYF. The CDR3 DNA reads as TGTGCCAGCAGTTACACCCTAGGGGACCCCACAGATACGCAGTATTTT.

This clonotype was seen repeatedly, ten times or more. The germline gene is not matched at one end of the junction; a read error may be the cause. The chain carries TRBV4-1 and TRBJ1-1; D gene ambiguous. The CDR3 is made up of 13 amino acids. CDR1 is MGHRA and CDR2 is YSYEKL in the germline V gene. The CDR3 bases are TGTGCCAGCAGCCAAGGGATGAACACTGAAGCTTTCTTT. It is translated as CASSQGMNTEAFF.

Remarks on this clonotype: In this CDR3 the conserved last residue, phenylalanine or tryptophan, is missing, so a read error is likely. The chain joins TRBV18 to TRBJ2-5; TRBD1 aligns across 8 bases. The trim removed 4 bases at V and 2 bases at J, leaving 6 bases unmatched. The V gene's germline CDR1 is KGHSH and CDR2 LQKENI. The CDR3 is 15 amino acids. CDR3 in amino acids: CASSRETGVQETQYI. The CDR3 DNA follows: TGTGCCAGCTCACGAGAGACAGGGGTACAAGAGACCCAGTACATC.

As to this clonotype: A much larger clone differs from this one at a single base, so this may be a read error. J is TRBJ2-1 and V is TRBV20-1; D is perhaps TRBD1 or TRBD2 (5 bases each). The CDR3 contains 14 residues. Germline-derived CDR1 and CDR2 are DFQATT and SNEGSKA (reference sequence). CDR3 sequence reads: CSTSPGQGVNEQFF. The CDR3 bases are TGCAGTACTAGTCCAGGCCAAGGGGTTAATGAGCAGTTCTTC.

The chain is built from TRBV7-9 and TRBJ1-5, with D possibly TRBD1 on 5 matching bases. Trimming took 1 base from V and 3 from J, leaving 10 bases between them. CDR3 length: 15 residues. Germline V gives CDR1 SEHNR, CDR2 FQNEAQ (reference sequence). Here the CDR3 reads CASSLVGRVNQPQHF. The CDR3 nucleotides are TGTGCCAGCAGCTTAGTAGGCAGGGTCAATCAGCCCCAGCATTTT.

This clonotype was detected a few times. The rearrangement uses TRBV12-5 and TRBJ2-7, with a tentative D call TRBD2 (5 bases). V dropped 3 bases and J dropped 7 bases, with 10 bases sitting between them. The CDR3 is 12 amino acids. The V gene's germline CDR1 is LGHNT and CDR2 FRNRAP. For the CDR3, the DNA is TGTGCTAGTGGTTTCGGGGTTGAGGAGCAGTACTTC. It encodes CASGFGVEEQYF.

This sequence joins TRBV19 and TRBJ1-4, with a tentative D call TRBD1 (6 bases). CDR3 length: 14 residues. The V gene lost 5 bases and the J gene lost 8 bases, with 15 bases spanning the gap. CDR1 is LNHDA and CDR2 is SQIVND in the germline V gene (reference sequence). Here the CDR3 DNA reads TGTGCCAGTAGTGCCGGGACAACCGGAGAAAAACTGTTTTTT. Amino acids: CASSAGTTGEKLFF.

The J gene is TRBJ1-6, the V gene TRBV4-1; a weak D match, TRBD1 (6 bases). V gave up 1 base and J gave up 4 bases, with 14 bases separating them. Germline assignment: CDR1 MGHRA and CDR2 YSYEKL. The CDR3 contains 17 residues. The CDR3 region has the DNA TGCGCCAGCAGCCAAGTACCCCGACAGGCTTATAATTCACCCCTCCACTTT. It is translated as CASSQVPRQAYNSPLHF.

This clonotype has only a few counts. Because the CDR3's place on the DNA is in doubt, the DNA is left out and the CDR3 is given as listed by TCRdb. V and J are TRBV29-1 and TRBJ2-7; TRBD2 is the table's D call and was not checked against the DNA. The germline V gene has CDR1 SQVTM and CDR2 ANQGSEA. The CDR3 is 24 amino acids in total, end residues counted. The CDR3 region is CSVDFRGGTCPTFTPSRRSYEQYF.

The V gene is TRBV6-2 or TRBV6-3, the J gene TRBJ2-5; D uncertain. V gave up 2 bases and J gave up 7 bases, with 11 bases separating them. CDR1 and CDR2 (germline): MNHEY, SVGEGT. The CDR3 runs 13 residues. CDR3 amino acids: CASSYGVMGTQYF. CDR3 DNA sequence: TGTGCCAGCAGTTACGGGGTCATGGGGACCCAGTACTTC.

This chain connects TRBV4-2 to TRBJ2-1, with D perhaps matching TRBD2 (7 bases). The CDR3 extends over 16 amino acids. V gave up 2 bases and J gave up 12 bases, with 23 bases separating them. From germline, CDR1 is LGHNA and CDR2 YNFKEQ. The CDR3 loop reads CASSQNWAGAPIGQFF. Written as DNA, the CDR3 is TGTGCCAGCAGCCAAAATTGGGCGGGGGCCCCAATAGGGCAGTTCTTC.

This rearrangement joins TRBV3-1 to TRBJ2-1; perhaps TRBD1 as D (5 bases). The germline CDR1 and CDR2 sequences are LGHDT and YNNKEL (reference sequence). The CDR3 is made up of 15 amino acids. Trimming took off 1 base at V and 6 bases at J, with 13 bases between the two ends. Here the CDR3 DNA reads TGTGCCAGCAGCCAAGGGGCAGGGCCCCTCAATGAGCAGTTCTTC. Its translation is CASSQGAGPLNEQFF.

A few counts support this clonotype. For the CDR3, the DNA is TGTGCCAGCAGCACCTTCTCCTGGCCGATTTGTAGCAATCAGCCCCAGCATTTT. This codes for CASSTFSWPICSNQPQHF. V gene TRBV21-1 combines with J gene TRBJ1-5. TRBV21-1 is marked as a pseudogene. This CDR3 is built from 18 residues.